The 3 T cell receptor beta chains below all came from one sample that was sequenced in a study of blood T cells in healthy people across ages. Through a sample-barcoded 5' primer and a J-beta primer mix, a second PCR was run for 7 to 11 cycles. TCRdb processed the 5' RACE reads anew with MiXCR; each CDR3 protein has one entry. The data contain about 1.6 million distinct CDR3 sequences, approximately 32% of them singletons. Sequencing input: blood. These receptors all come from a woman in her twenties or thirties in good health.

The V gene is TRBV5-1, the J gene TRBJ2-1; 7 nucleotides agree with TRBD2. V shed 4 bases and J 10 bases; nucleotides not matched to a gene: 5. The germline gives CDR1 SGHRS, CDR2 YFSETQ. This CDR3 is built from 12 residues. CDR3 amino acids: CASSGAGDEQFF. The CDR3, as DNA: TGCGCCAGCAGCGGCGCGGGAGACGAGCAGTTCTTC.

This chain joins TRBV4-1 and TRBJ2-5; 15 bases agree with TRBD2. The V gene's germline CDR1 is MGHRA and CDR2 YSYEKL. The CDR3 has 17 amino acids. V shed 1 base, J shed 4 bases, and the junction held 4 bases outside the gene matches. CDR3 sequence (DNA): TGCGCCAGCAGCCAAGGGGGACTAGCGGGGGGACGAGAGACCCAGTACTTC. Amino acid sequence: CASSQGGLAGGRETQYF.

In this sample, this clonotype turned up a few times. The rearrangement uses TRBV27 and TRBJ2-1; the match to TRBD1 covers 8 bases. The CDR3 totals 13 residues. Looked up from germline, CDR1 is MNHEY and CDR2 is SMNVEV (reference sequence). The V segment lost 1 base and the J segment 13 bases; nucleotides outside the gene matches: 6. The CDR3 sequence is CASSLYRTGIQFF. CDR3 nucleotides: TGTGCCAGCAGTTTATACAGGACAGGGATACAGTTCTTC.